The 17 T cell receptor beta chains below all came from one sample that was sequenced in a study of shared clonotypes between healthy human individuals. Assay: immunoSEQ multiplex PCR; the TCRdb copy retains only in-frame clones and omits some. The top ten hold 0.36% of the sample, which has around 2.5 million clones, approximately 93% seen once. Material for sequencing was naive CD4+ T cells from PBMCs. Subset denoted: CD45RA+ positively selected. Receptors originate from a man aged 18 to 29 in good health. Some clones in this sample may be carry-over from other donors' samples.

The CDR3 spells CASSQDVAGGLDTQYF. The CDR3 DNA reads as TGCGCCAGCAGCCAAGATGTAGCGGGAGGGTTAGATACGCAGTATTTT. The chain couples TRBV4-3 to TRBJ2-3; 11 bases line up with TRBD2. V trimming: 0 bases; J trimming: 5 bases; junction bases outside the gene matches: 4. Germline V gives CDR1 LGHNA, CDR2 YSLEER. The CDR3 is 16 residues long.

This chain connects TRBV9 to TRBJ2-1; D perhaps matches TRBD2 (5 bases). The germline V gene encodes CDR1 SGDLS and CDR2 YYNGEE. V was cut by 5 bases and J by 8 bases, with 8 bases left in between. The CDR3 sequence is 11 residues long. CDR3 nucleotide sequence: TGTGCCAGCAGTTCGCGGGATGAGCAGTTCTTC. Protein sequence: CASSSRDEQFF.

The chain is built from TRBV27 and TRBJ2-2; D is undetermined. The germline V and J ends were trimmed by 2 bases and 8 bases, with 12 bases remaining between them. The CDR3 runs to 14 residues. In germline, CDR1 is MNHEY, CDR2 SMNVEV (reference sequence). DNA for the CDR3: TGTGCCAGCAGTTTACGGTCCTACGTTGGGGAGCTGTTTTTT. The encoded protein is CASSLRSYVGELFF.

The V and J genes are TRBV5-1 and TRBJ2-7; the match to TRBD2 covers 11 bases. This CDR3 comprises 15 residues. Germline values: CDR1 SGHRS, CDR2 YFSETQ. V lost 3 bases to trimming and J lost 5 bases; unmatched junction nucleotides: 7. CDR3 in DNA: TGCGCCAGCAGCTCCATAGCGGGAGGGCCGCACGAGCAGTACTTC. This sequence encodes CASSSIAGGPHEQYF.

This chain uses TRBV5-1 with TRBJ1-1; D not resolved. V gave up 4 bases and J gave up 4 bases, with 11 bases separating them. This CDR3 contains 13 residues. The V gene's germline CDR1 is SGHRS and CDR2 YFSETQ. The CDR3 spells CASSPPRATEAFF. CDR3 bases: TGCGCCAGCAGCCCCCCCCGGGCCACTGAAGCTTTCTTT.

This chain uses TRBV7-3 with TRBJ2-2, with a possible D match to TRBD1 (6 bases). V was pared by 4 bases and J by 6 bases, with 9 bases between. This CDR3 has 13 amino acids. Germline V CDR1 and CDR2: SGHTA, FQGTGA. The DNA of the CDR3 is TGTGCCAGCAGCTACAGGGTCCCCGGGGAGCTGTTTTTT. Its protein product is CASSYRVPGELFF.

Remarks on this clone: Other DNA sequences in this specimen translate into the identical CDR3. The V and J genes are TRBV2 and TRBJ2-2; D ambiguous. V was trimmed by 6 bases and J by 0 bases, leaving 5 bases between them. Germline V CDR1 and CDR2: SNHLY, FYNNEI. This CDR3 is built from 13 residues. CDR3 sequence: CASRDPNTGELFF. CDR3 DNA: TGTGCCAGCAGGGATCCGAACACCGGGGAGCTGTTTTTT.

This chain uses TRBV11-2 with TRBJ1-4; possible D gene TRBD1, 6 bases. Trimming left V 5 bases short and J 7 bases short, with 17 bases between. This CDR3 region has 15 residues. Per the germline V gene, CDR1 is SGHAT and CDR2 is FQNNGV. CDR3: CASSEQGSRSEKLFF. The CDR3 nucleotides read TGTGCCAGCAGCGAACAGGGAAGTAGAAGTGAAAAACTGTTTTTT.

This clone showed up just once. This specimen includes other DNA sequences encoding the same CDR3. V usage is TRBV9 and J usage is TRBJ1-5, with no clear D. Trimming stripped 0 bases from V and 5 bases from J, with 6 bases between. Per germline, CDR1 SGDLS and CDR2 YYNGEE. There are 13 residues in the CDR3. CDR3 amino acids: CASSVGVYQPQHF. The CDR3, as DNA: TGTGCCAGCAGCGTAGGGGTGTATCAGCCCCAGCATTTT.

The chain carries TRBV27 and TRBJ1-2; 9 bases agree with TRBD1. CDR3 size: 13 residues. In germline, CDR1 is MNHEY, CDR2 SMNVEV (reference sequence). V trimming: 8 bases; J trimming: 10 bases; junction bases outside the gene matches: 11. The CDR3 nucleotides read TGTGCCAGCGGCGCGGGACAGGGAAGGGACTACACCTTC. Translation gives CASGAGQGRDYTF.

This chain connects TRBV28 to TRBJ1-1; D call uncertain. The CDR3 has 10 residues. Trimming took 6 bases from V and 10 from J, leaving 9 bases between them. The germline V gene has CDR1 MDHEN and CDR2 SYDVKM. The CDR3 is CASRGSGAFF. DNA for the CDR3: TGTGCCAGCAGAGGGTCGGGAGCTTTCTTT.

The chain employs TRBV6-1 and TRBJ1-1; TRBD1 aligns across 7 bases. CDR3 size: 13 residues. Germline CDR1 reads MNHNS; CDR2 reads SASEGT. The V and J ends lost 8 bases and 4 bases, in that order; junction bases with no gene match: 7. This CDR3 is CASQQGLVTEAFF. The CDR3, as DNA: TGTGCCAGCCAACAGGGGTTGGTCACTGAAGCTTTCTTT.

Comments on this clone: One end of the junction does not line up with germline, which may come from a read error. The V gene is TRBV11-3, the J gene TRBJ1-2, with 11 bases lining up with TRBD1. The CDR3 extends over 11 amino acids. Germline CDR1 reads SGHNT; CDR2 reads YENEEA. The CDR3 here is CASSFRDRGFF. In DNA form, the CDR3 reads TGTGCCAGCAGCTTCCGGGACAGGGGGTTCTTC.

The chain has TRBV7-3 and TRBJ1-2, with D possibly TRBD1 on 6 matching bases. V lost 0 bases and J 6 bases, leaving 17 bases between the germline ends. This CDR3 region has 16 residues. In germline, CDR1 is SGHTA, CDR2 FQGTGA. This chain's CDR3 is CASSLTPGAHQDGYTF. CDR3 bases: TGTGCCAGCAGCTTAACGCCGGGGGCGCATCAGGATGGCTACACCTTC.

This clone was seen only a few times. V and J are TRBV7-2 and TRBJ2-2, with no clear D. CDR1 is SGHTA, CDR2 FQGNSA, per germline. The germline V and J ends were trimmed by 4 bases and 6 bases, with 18 bases remaining between them. This CDR3 comprises 16 residues. CDR3 protein: CASSSRLIIGPGELFF. CDR3 in DNA: TGTGCCAGCAGCTCCAGGTTAATAATCGGGCCCGGGGAGCTGTTTTTT.

V and J are TRBV29-1 and TRBJ2-7; 10 bases line up with TRBD2. With V trimmed by 6 bases and J by 6 bases, 8 bases remained unmatched. Germline V gene lookup returns CDR1 SQVTM and CDR2 ANQGSEA. The CDR3 spans 13 residues. CDR3 sequence (DNA): TGCAGCGTAGAACGAGCGGGAGGGGGCGAGCAGTACTTC. Encoded protein: CSVERAGGGEQYF.

The chain uses TRBV7-2 and TRBJ2-7; no clear D gene. This CDR3 comprises 14 residues. Germline CDR1 reads SGHTA; CDR2 reads FQGNSA. Deletions cut 0 bases from V and 5 bases from J, with 11 bases between. The CDR3 region is CASSLAGILNEQYF. CDR3 nucleotides: TGTGCCAGCAGCTTAGCGGGAATCCTTAACGAGCAGTACTTC.